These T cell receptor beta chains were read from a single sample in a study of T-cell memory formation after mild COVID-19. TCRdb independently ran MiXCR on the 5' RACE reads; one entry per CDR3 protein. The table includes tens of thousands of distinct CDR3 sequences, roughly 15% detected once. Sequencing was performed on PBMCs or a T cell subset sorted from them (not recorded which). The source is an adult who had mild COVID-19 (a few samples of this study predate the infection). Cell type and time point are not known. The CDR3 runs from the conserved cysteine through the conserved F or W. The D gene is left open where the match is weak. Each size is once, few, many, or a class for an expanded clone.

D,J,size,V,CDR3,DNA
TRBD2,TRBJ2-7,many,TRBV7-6,CASTTGTSGIGQYF,TGTGCCAGCACCACCGGGACTAGCGGGATCGGGCAGTACTTC
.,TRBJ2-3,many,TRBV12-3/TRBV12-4,CASSSQTGDTQYF,TGTGCCAGCAGTTCCCAAACGGGGGATACGCAGTATTTT
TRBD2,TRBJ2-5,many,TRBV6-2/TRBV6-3,CASRTGLAGLAQETQYF,TGTGCCAGCAGAACTGGACTAGCGGGCCTAGCCCAAGAGACCCAGTACTTC
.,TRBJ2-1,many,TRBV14,CASSQLSAGDGEQFF,TGTGCCAGCAGCCAACTAAGCGCTGGGGATGGTGAGCAGTTCTTC
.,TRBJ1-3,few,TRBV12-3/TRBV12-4,CASSLDGGRTGNTIYF,TGTGCCAGCAGTTTAGACGGGGGGAGGACTGGAAACACCATATATTTT
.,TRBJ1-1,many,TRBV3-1,CASSPIRNTEAFF,TGTGCCAGCAGCCCTATCAGGAACACTGAAGCTTTCTTT
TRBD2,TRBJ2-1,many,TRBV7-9,CASSLVRGGTYNEQFF,TGTGCCAGCAGCTTAGTGCGGGGGGGAACCTACAATGAGCAGTTCTTC
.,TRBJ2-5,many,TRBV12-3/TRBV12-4,CASNRGGPQETQYF,TGTGCCAGCAATCGCGGGGGCCCTCAAGAGACCCAGTACTTC
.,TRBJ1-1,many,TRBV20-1,CSATSQQTGEAFF,TGCAGTGCCACGAGTCAGCAAACAGGGGAAGCTTTCTTT
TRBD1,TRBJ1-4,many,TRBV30,CAWRKQGGANEKLFF,TGTGCCTGGAGAAAACAGGGGGGAGCTAATGAAAAACTGTTTTTT
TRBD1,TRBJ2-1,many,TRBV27,CASSRGQGFINEQFF,TGTGCCAGCAGCCGGGGACAGGGGTTCATCAATGAGCAGTTCTTC
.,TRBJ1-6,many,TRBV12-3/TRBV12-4,CASWPGGNSPLHF,TGTGCCAGCTGGCCGGGCGGTAATTCACCCCTCCACTTT
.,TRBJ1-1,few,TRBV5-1,CASSSLTGPVRTEAFF,TGCGCCAGCAGCTCGCTAACAGGGCCAGTGCGGACTGAAGCTTTCTTT
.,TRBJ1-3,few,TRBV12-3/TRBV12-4,CASSPLGGARSGNTIYF,TGTGCCAGCAGCCCCCTCGGGGGGGCTAGGTCTGGAAACACCATATATTTT
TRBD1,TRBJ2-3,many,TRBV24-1,CAASPGQGPTDTQYF,TGTGCCGCGTCACCGGGACAGGGGCCAACAGATACGCAGTATTTT
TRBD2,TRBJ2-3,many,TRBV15,CATSRDRLAAATDTQYF,TGTGCCACCAGCAGAGATCGACTAGCGGCGGCAACAGATACGCAGTATTTT